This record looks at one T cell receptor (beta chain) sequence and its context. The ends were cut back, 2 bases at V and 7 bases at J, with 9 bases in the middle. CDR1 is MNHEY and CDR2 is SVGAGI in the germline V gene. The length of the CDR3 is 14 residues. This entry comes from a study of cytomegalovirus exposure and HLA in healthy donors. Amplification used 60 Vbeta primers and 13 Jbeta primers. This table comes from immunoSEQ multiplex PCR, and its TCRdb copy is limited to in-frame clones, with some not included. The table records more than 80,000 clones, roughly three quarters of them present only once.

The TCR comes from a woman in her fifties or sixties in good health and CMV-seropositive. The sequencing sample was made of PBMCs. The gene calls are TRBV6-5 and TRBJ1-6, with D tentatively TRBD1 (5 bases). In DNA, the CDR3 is TGTGCCAGCAGTTACACCGGGGGGAATTCACCCCTCCACTTT. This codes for CASSYTGGNSPLHF.